This TCR beta chain derives from a study of T cell changes during pregnancy in multiple sclerosis. The data were produced by immunoSEQ multiplex PCR, yet TCRdb's version contains in-frame clones alone and is incomplete. This sample has approximately 90,000 clones, with around 93% found just once. The clonotype comes from a female donor with multiple sclerosis, enrolled in a pregnancy study. Material: peripheral blood, obtained before pregnancy.

CDR3 amino acids: CASSSDGTIYNEQFF. The CDR3 coding sequence is TGTGCCAGCAGCTCCGACGGTACTATCTACAATGAGCAGTTCTTC. The chain links TRBV7-8 to TRBJ2-1; no clear D. V was pared by 4 bases and J by 3 bases, with 13 bases between. CDR1 is SGHVS and CDR2 is FQNEAQ in the germline V gene. The CDR3 runs to 15 residues.